This TCR beta chain was obtained from a study of CD8 T cells in ankylosing spondylitis. Trimming pared 4 bases from V and 6 bases from J, leaving 12 bases between. Germline V gene sequence: CDR1 MDHEN, CDR2 SYDVKM. CDR3 length: 13 residues. TCRdb used MiXCR to reprocess the 5' RACE reads, holding one entry per CDR3 protein. The sample lists about 140,000 distinct CDR3 sequences, 10% to 12% seen once, with approximately 4% in the top ten. Findings and caveats of the study: Several highly homologous variants made up a TCR beta motif that seemed to typify ankylosing spondylitis blood.

Ten or more counts support this clonotype. Its antigen is still unknown. The TCR comes from a female donor with ankylosing spondylitis or in good health (not recorded which). The specimen sequenced was blood, either unsorted or a sorted T cell fraction (not recorded which). The J gene is TRBJ1-2, the V gene TRBV28; D unclear. CDR3 coding DNA: TGTGCCAGCAGTTCGGGCCCCACCGATGGCTACACCTTC. Amino acids: CASSSGPTDGYTF.